A single sample is the source of the 29 T cell receptor beta chains below, sequenced in a study of cytomegalovirus exposure and HLA in healthy donors. The study ran its PCR with 60 Vbeta and 13 Jbeta primers. Profiling relied on immunoSEQ multiplex PCR, and the TCRdb table lists in-frame clones only, not all of them. Here the sample spans about 160,000 clones, approximately 75% being singletons. Sequencing input: PBMCs. The receptors were sampled from a woman aged 18 to 35 in good health and CMV-seronegative.

This chain connects TRBV2 to TRBJ2-7; TRBD1 aligns across 7 bases. The CDR3 extends over 14 amino acids. V was clipped by 6 bases and J by 2 bases; unmatched bases: 7. Per the germline V gene, CDR1 is SNHLY and CDR2 is FYNNEI. CDR3 sequence (DNA): TGTGCCAGCAGCCGGACAGGCTCGGCCTACGAGCAGTACTTC. It codes for CASSRTGSAYEQYF.

The sample holds a few counts of this clone. The gene calls are TRBV27 and TRBJ2-2; 7 nucleotides align to TRBD2. CDR1 is MNHEY, CDR2 SMNVEV, per germline (reference sequence). V shed 4 bases, J shed 14 bases, and the junction held 7 bases outside the gene matches. The CDR3 contains 12 residues. The CDR3 here is CASSSTSRLLFF. The CDR3 DNA follows: TGTGCCAGCAGTTCGACTAGCCGGTTACTGTTTTTT.

This clone was picked up a small number of times. The chain has TRBV7-6 and TRBJ2-1; 7 bases are a match to TRBD2. Germline values: CDR1 SGHVS, CDR2 FNYEAQ. The CDR3 is 18 residues long. The V segment lost 0 bases and the J segment 5 bases; nucleotides outside the gene matches: 13. The CDR3 DNA reads TGTGCCAGCAGCTTAGCGAAGCGGGGAGTGTGGGACCACAATGAGCAGTTCTTC. This codes for CASSLAKRGVWDHNEQFF.

V gene TRBV6-1 combines with J gene TRBJ1-1, with TRBD1 as a possible D gene (6 bases). CDR3 length: 14 amino acids. The germline V gene has CDR1 MNHNS and CDR2 SASEGT. V was trimmed by 6 bases and J by 1 base, leaving 12 bases between them. The CDR3 nucleotides read TGTGCCAGCAGGATATTGACAGGGAACACTGAAGCTTTCTTT. It codes for CASRILTGNTEAFF.

The chain uses TRBV5-6 and TRBJ2-5; 10 nucleotides match TRBD2. The J call is in doubt because the DNA end fits TRBJ2-7 better. The germline gives CDR1 SGHDT, CDR2 YYEEEE. The CDR3 extends over 13 amino acids. The CDR3 DNA reads as TGTGCCAGCAGCCCTAGCGGGAGATACGAGCAGTACTTC. It specifies CASSPSGRYEQYF.

The J gene is TRBJ1-1, the V gene TRBV7-6, with 8 nucleotides matching TRBD1. Trimming removed 2 bases from V and 6 bases from J; junction bases left unmatched: 11. The CDR3 is 16 amino acids. Germline CDR1 SGHVS, CDR2 FNYEAQ. The DNA of the CDR3 is TGTGCCAGCAGCTTACCAGCAGGGGGCGAGAGCTCTGAAGCTTTCTTT. This encodes CASSLPAGGESSEAFF.

The chain combines TRBV7-3 with TRBJ2-3; 7 bases are shared with TRBD2. The V segment lost 1 base and the J segment 6 bases; nucleotides outside the gene matches: 10. The CDR3 consists of 16 residues. Germline CDR1 SGHTA, CDR2 FQGTGA. The CDR3 DNA reads TGTGCCAGCAGCTTAATTGCGGACGCAGCGGGGGATACGCAGTATTTT. This encodes CASSLIADAAGDTQYF.

The J gene is TRBJ2-5, the V gene TRBV28; possibly TRBD2 for D (6 bases). Trimming shortened V by 5 bases and J by 5 bases, and 21 bases separated the two germline ends. This CDR3 comprises 16 residues. Germline assignment: CDR1 MDHEN and CDR2 SYDVKM. The CDR3 loop reads CASSPALAGRSETQYF. CDR3 DNA sequence: TGTGCCAGCAGTCCCGCCCTGGCGGGAAGGTCGGAGACCCAGTACTTC.

This clone came up once. The chain couples TRBV13 to TRBJ1-6; 7 bases are shared with TRBD1. Germline CDR1 is PRHDT and CDR2 is FYEKMQ (reference sequence). The CDR3 runs to 14 residues. J gave up 7 bases and V 4 bases, and 4 bases lay outside the gene matches. As DNA, the CDR3 is TGTGCCAGCAGCTCCAGGGACAGCAATTCACCCCTCCACTTT. Protein: CASSSRDSNSPLHF.

The V gene is TRBV6-6, the J gene TRBJ1-2, with 9 bases matching TRBD1. CDR1 is MNHNY and CDR2 is SVGAGI in the germline V gene (reference sequence). The CDR3 has 14 residues. With V trimmed by 5 bases and J by 3 bases, 4 bases remained unmatched. In DNA, the CDR3 is TGTGCCAGCAGTCAAGGACAGGGGCACTATGGCTACACCTTC. It translates to CASSQGQGHYGYTF.

The rearrangement links TRBV4-1 to TRBJ2-7, with TRBD2 as a possible D gene (5 bases). This CDR3 spans 15 amino acids. Germline CDR1 is MGHRA and CDR2 is YSYEKL. V gave up 2 bases and J gave up 3 bases, with 14 bases separating them. The CDR3 DNA reads as TGCGCCAGCAGCCAAACTCCCCGGGAAAACTACGAGCAGTACTTC. Protein product: CASSQTPRENYEQYF.

J is TRBJ2-1 and V is TRBV28; the match to TRBD2 covers 9 bases. CDR3 size: 16 residues. J gave up 0 bases and V 4 bases, and 4 bases lay outside the gene matches. In germline, CDR1 is MDHEN, CDR2 SYDVKM. The CDR3 DNA reads TGTGCCAGCAGTTCTATTAGCGGGGGCTCCTACAATGAGCAGTTCTTC. It yields the protein CASSSISGGSYNEQFF.

V and J are TRBV5-1 and TRBJ2-7; D is perhaps TRBD1 (6 bases). The germline V gene encodes CDR1 SGHRS and CDR2 YFSETQ. The CDR3 is made up of 15 amino acids. The V end lost 2 bases, the J end lost 2 bases, and 14 bases lay between the germline ends. The CDR3 DNA reads TGCGCCAGCAGCTTTCATTCGGACAGCACCTACGAGCAGTACTTC. This codes for CASSFHSDSTYEQYF. The full variable domain, rest sourced from reference TRBV5-1 and TRBJ2-7, is KAGVTQTPRYLIKTRGQQVTLSCSPISGHRSVSWYQQTPGQGLQFLFEYFSETQRNKGNFPGRFSGRQFSNSRSEMNVSTLELGDSALYLCASSFHSDSTYEQYFGPGTRLTVT.

V gene TRBV10-3 combines with J gene TRBJ2-7, with 15 positions matching TRBD2. The CDR3 sequence is 18 residues long. V lost 2 bases to trimming and J lost 0 bases; unmatched junction nucleotides: 5. Per germline, CDR1 ENHRY and CDR2 SYGVKD. CDR3 residues: CAISEVGLAGGRSYEQYF. The CDR3 bases are TGTGCCATCAGTGAGGTGGGACTAGCGGGGGGCCGCTCCTACGAGCAGTACTTC.

The chain uses TRBV18 and TRBJ1-5; 9 positions match TRBD1. CDR1 is KGHSH, CDR2 LQKENI, per germline. There are 17 residues in the CDR3. Losses at the gene ends were 6 bases for V and 5 bases for J; bases not matched to a gene: 14. CDR3 amino acids: CASSSGTGIIRHQPQHF. The CDR3 DNA follows: TGTGCCAGCTCGTCCGGGACAGGGATCATCCGGCATCAGCCCCAGCATTTT.

The chain carries TRBV7-9 and TRBJ1-1; D is perhaps TRBD1 (6 bases). The CDR3 length is 16 residues. Germline-derived CDR1 and CDR2 are SEHNR and FQNEAQ (reference sequence). The V gene lost 5 bases and the J gene lost 2 bases, with 18 bases spanning the gap. DNA of the CDR3: TGTGCCAGCAGCAACCAGGGGAAAGGAGGAAACACTGAAGCTTTCTTT. Its protein product is CASSNQGKGGNTEAFF.

V gene TRBV5-1 combines with J gene TRBJ1-1; D gene unclear. Germline-derived CDR1 and CDR2 are SGHRS and YFSETQ. V was trimmed by 0 bases and J by 4 bases, leaving 10 bases between them. The CDR3 is made up of 14 amino acids. This chain's CDR3 is CASSLGPETTEAFF. DNA of the CDR3: TGCGCCAGCAGCTTGGGACCGGAGACCACTGAAGCTTTCTTT.

The chain is built from TRBV7-9 and TRBJ2-1; 9 bases map to TRBD2. CDR1 and CDR2 (germline): SEHNR, FQNEAQ (reference sequence). After removal of 3 bases from V and 5 bases from J, the junction contained 11 bases not matched to a gene. The CDR3 contains 17 residues. CDR3 DNA: TGTGCCAGCAGCTTCCCCCCTAGCGGGGATCTTAACAATGAGCAGTTCTTC. Its translation is CASSFPPSGDLNNEQFF.

The J gene is TRBJ2-7, the V gene TRBV5-1; TRBD1 matches 10 bases. J gave up 2 bases and V 4 bases, and 3 bases lay outside the gene matches. The CDR3 is 14 amino acids. The germline V gene encodes CDR1 SGHRS and CDR2 YFSETQ. The CDR3 coding sequence is TGCGCCAGCAGCGTCGACAGGGGGCCCTACGAGCAGTACTTC. Protein: CASSVDRGPYEQYF.

The V and J genes are TRBV11-2 and TRBJ2-2, with a weak D call TRBD2 (6 bases). The V and J ends lost 6 bases and 6 bases respectively, with 29 bases between them. CDR3 length equals 19 residues. The germline CDR1 and CDR2 sequences are SGHAT and FQNNGV. This CDR3 is CASRHYRIGVGGYSGELFF. CDR3 DNA: TGTGCCAGCAGACATTATAGAATCGGGGTCGGGGGATATTCCGGGGAGCTGTTTTTT.

J is TRBJ1-6 and V is TRBV7-9, with D unclear. V lost 3 bases to trimming and J lost 5 bases, with 8 bases between them. Per the germline V gene, CDR1 is SEHNR and CDR2 is FQNEAQ (reference sequence). The length of the CDR3 is 14 residues. The CDR3 DNA reads as TGTGCCAGCAGCTTCTTCGTTAATAATTCACCCCTCCACTTT. Its protein is CASSFFVNNSPLHF. Based on the CDR3 plus reference TRBV7-9 and TRBJ1-6, the full variable domain is DTGVSQNPRHKITKRGQNVTFRCDPISEHNRLYWYRQTLGQGPEFLTYFQNEAQLEKSRLLSDRFSAERPKGSFSTLEIQRTEQGDSAMYLCASSFFVNNSPLHFGNGTRLTVT.

This rearrangement joins TRBV10-1 to TRBJ2-5, with 7 bases fitting TRBD2. J gave up 4 bases and V 4 bases, and 3 bases lay outside the gene matches. Germline CDR1 is WNHNN and CDR2 is SYGVQD (reference sequence). The CDR3 loop spans 13 amino acids. The CDR3, as DNA: TGCGCCAGCAGTGGACTAGCTGGAGAGACCCAGTACTTC. This translates into CASSGLAGETQYF.

The rearrangement uses TRBV7-9 and TRBJ1-5, with a possible D match to TRBD1 (6 bases). V was cut by 1 base and J by 2 bases, with 15 bases left in between. In germline, CDR1 is SEHNR, CDR2 FQNEAQ (reference sequence). This CDR3 region has 17 residues. This CDR3 reads CASSLGGAGEGNQPQHF. The CDR3 DNA is TGTGCCAGCAGCTTAGGGGGGGCGGGGGAAGGCAATCAGCCCCAGCATTTT.

This chain uses TRBV4-1 with TRBJ2-7; the D is unclear. Trimming stripped 2 bases from V and 7 bases from J, with 9 bases between. CDR1 is MGHRA, CDR2 YSYEKL, per germline. CDR3 length: 12 amino acids. The CDR3 region has the DNA TGCGCCAGCAGCCAACCCATCGGGGAGCAGTACTTC. It specifies CASSQPIGEQYF.

This clone was found a few times. The genes are TRBV14 and TRBJ2-5; 8 bases fit TRBD1. From germline, CDR1 is SGHDN and CDR2 FVKESK. The junction had 11 bases not matched to a gene; V was cut back by 2 bases and J by 3 bases. CDR3 size: 17 residues. The CDR3 spells CASSQQYGTGDKETQYF. CDR3 nucleotides: TGTGCCAGCAGCCAACAGTACGGGACAGGTGATAAAGAGACCCAGTACTTC.

The rearrangement links TRBV9 to TRBJ2-7; 7 bases align to TRBD2. V lost 4 bases, J lost 4 bases, and 11 bases stayed unmatched. The CDR3 has 15 amino acids. Germline V gene lookup returns CDR1 SGDLS and CDR2 YYNGEE. The CDR3 is CASSLSSGGWYEQYF. The CDR3 DNA sequence: TGTGCCAGCAGCCTATCCTCCGGGGGGTGGTACGAGCAGTACTTC.

The chain has TRBV2 and TRBJ2-5; D perhaps matches TRBD2 (6 bases). This CDR3 is built from 14 residues. In germline, CDR1 is SNHLY, CDR2 FYNNEI. With 4 bases removed from V and 2 bases from J, the gap between germline ends came to 11 bases. The CDR3, as DNA: TGTGCCAGCAGTGGAGCGCGGGATCAAGAGACCCAGTACTTC. Translated: CASSGARDQETQYF.

The table lists this clone with a few counts. This chain connects TRBV4-1 to TRBJ2-2; D call uncertain. Germline V gene sequence: CDR1 MGHRA, CDR2 YSYEKL. The CDR3 is made up of 14 amino acids. With 5 bases removed from V and 6 bases from J, the gap between germline ends came to 13 bases. The chain's CDR3 is CASSSPVRSGELFF. The CDR3 nucleotides are TGCGCCAGCAGCTCCCCGGTGCGGTCCGGGGAGCTGTTTTTT.

The chain combines TRBV19 with TRBJ1-1; 7 bases are a match to TRBD1. Germline CDR1 LNHDA, CDR2 SQIVND (reference sequence). This CDR3 comprises 14 residues. V was pared by 7 bases and J by 3 bases, with 8 bases of the junction left unmatched. In DNA, the CDR3 is TGTGCCAGTACCCCGACAGGGCCCTACACTGAAGCTTTCTTT. Translation gives CASTPTGPYTEAFF.